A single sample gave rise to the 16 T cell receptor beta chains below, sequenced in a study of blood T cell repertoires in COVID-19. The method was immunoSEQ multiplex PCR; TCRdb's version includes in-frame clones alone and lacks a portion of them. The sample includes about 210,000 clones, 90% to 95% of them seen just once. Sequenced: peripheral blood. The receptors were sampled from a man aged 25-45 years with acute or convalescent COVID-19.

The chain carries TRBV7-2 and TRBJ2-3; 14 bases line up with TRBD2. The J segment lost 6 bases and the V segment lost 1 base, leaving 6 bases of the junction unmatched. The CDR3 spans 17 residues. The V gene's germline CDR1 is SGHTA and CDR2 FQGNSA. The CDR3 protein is CASSLGQGLAGADTQYF. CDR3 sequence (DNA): TGTGCCAGCAGCTTAGGTCAGGGACTAGCGGGGGCTGATACGCAGTATTTT.

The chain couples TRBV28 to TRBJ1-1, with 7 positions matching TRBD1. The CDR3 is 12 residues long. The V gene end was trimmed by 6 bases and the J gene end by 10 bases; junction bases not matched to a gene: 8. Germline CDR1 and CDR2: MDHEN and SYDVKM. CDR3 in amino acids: CASSSIPGGAFF. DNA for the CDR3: TGTGCCAGCAGCTCAATCCCAGGGGGAGCTTTCTTT.

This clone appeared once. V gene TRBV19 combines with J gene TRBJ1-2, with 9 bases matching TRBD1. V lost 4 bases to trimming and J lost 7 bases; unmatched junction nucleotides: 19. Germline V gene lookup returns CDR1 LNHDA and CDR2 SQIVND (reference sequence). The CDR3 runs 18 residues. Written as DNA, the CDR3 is TGTGCCAGTAGTAGCCGAGGACAGGGGTTTCCCGGAGAGGGTGGCTACACCTTC. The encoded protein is CASSSRGQGFPGEGGYTF.

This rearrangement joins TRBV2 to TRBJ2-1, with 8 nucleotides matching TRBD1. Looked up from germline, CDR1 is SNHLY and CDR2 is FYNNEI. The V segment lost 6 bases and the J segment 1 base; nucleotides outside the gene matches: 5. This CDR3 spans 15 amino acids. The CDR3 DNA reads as TGTGCCAGCAGGGAACAGGGGGTATCCTACAATGAGCAGTTCTTC. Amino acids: CASREQGVSYNEQFF.

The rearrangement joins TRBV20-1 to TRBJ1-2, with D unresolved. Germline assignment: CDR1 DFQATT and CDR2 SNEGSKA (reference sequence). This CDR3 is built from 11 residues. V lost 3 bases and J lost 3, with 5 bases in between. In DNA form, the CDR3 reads TGCAGTGCTAGGAGCGACTATGGCTACACCTTC. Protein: CSARSDYGYTF.

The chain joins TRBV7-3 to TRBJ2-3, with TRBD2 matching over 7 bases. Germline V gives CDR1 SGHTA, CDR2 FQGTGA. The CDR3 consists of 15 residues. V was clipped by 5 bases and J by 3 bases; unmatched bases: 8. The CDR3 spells CASSLSGVETDTQYF. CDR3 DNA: TGTGCCAGCAGCCTAAGCGGGGTAGAGACAGATACGCAGTATTTT.

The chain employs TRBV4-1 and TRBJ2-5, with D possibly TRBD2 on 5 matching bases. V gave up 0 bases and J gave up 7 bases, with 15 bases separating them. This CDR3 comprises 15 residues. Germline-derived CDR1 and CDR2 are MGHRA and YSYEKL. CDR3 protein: CASSQEGWGVGTQYF. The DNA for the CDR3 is TGCGCCAGCAGCCAAGAGGGTTGGGGAGTTGGGACCCAGTACTTC.

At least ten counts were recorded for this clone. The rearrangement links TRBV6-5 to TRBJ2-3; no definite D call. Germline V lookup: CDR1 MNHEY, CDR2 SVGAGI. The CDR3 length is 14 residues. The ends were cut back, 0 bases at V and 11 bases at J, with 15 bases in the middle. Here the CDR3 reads CASSYSNSLPGQYF. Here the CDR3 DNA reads TGTGCCAGCAGTTACTCGAATTCCCTCCCCGGGCAGTATTTT.

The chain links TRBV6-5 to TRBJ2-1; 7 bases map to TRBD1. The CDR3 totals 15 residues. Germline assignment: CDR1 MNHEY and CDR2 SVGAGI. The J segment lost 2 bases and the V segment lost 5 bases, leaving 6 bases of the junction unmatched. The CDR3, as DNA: TGTGCCAGCAGTCCCCTGACAGGGACCTACAATGAGCAGTTCTTC. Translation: CASSPLTGTYNEQFF.

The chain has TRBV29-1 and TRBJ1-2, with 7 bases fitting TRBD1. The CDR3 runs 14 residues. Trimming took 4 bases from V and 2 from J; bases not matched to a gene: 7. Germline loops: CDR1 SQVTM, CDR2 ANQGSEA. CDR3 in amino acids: CSVGRQGENYGYTF. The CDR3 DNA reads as TGCAGCGTTGGGCGACAGGGAGAAAACTATGGCTACACCTTC. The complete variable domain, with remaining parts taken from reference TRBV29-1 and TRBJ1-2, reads SAVISQKPSRDICQRGTSLTIQCQVDSQVTMMFWYRQQPGQSLTLIATANQGSEATYESGFVIDKFPISRPNLTFSTLTVSNMSPEDSSIYLCSVGRQGENYGYTFGSGTRLTVV.

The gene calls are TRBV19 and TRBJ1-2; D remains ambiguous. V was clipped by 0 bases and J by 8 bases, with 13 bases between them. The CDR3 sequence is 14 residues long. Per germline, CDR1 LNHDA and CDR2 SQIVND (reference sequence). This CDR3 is CASSIDPSGRGYTF. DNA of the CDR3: TGTGCCAGTAGTATAGATCCGAGTGGGCGCGGCTACACCTTC.

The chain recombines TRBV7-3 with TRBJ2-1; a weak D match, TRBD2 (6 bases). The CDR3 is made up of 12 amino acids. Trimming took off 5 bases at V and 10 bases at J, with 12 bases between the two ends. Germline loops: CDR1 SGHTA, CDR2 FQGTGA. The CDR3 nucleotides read TGTGCCAGCAGCGTATCCCGGGGGGAGCAGTTCTTC. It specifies CASSVSRGEQFF.

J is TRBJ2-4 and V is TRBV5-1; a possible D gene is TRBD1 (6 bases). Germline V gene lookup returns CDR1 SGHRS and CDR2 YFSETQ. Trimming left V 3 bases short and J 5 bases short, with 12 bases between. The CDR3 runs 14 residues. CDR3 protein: CASSYGTSENIQYF. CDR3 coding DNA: TGCGCCAGCAGCTACGGGACATCCGAAAACATTCAGTACTTC.

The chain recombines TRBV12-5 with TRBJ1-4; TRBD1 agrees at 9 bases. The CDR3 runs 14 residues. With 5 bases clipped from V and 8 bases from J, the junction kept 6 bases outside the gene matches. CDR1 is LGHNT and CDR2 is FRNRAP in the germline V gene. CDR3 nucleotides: TGTGCTAGTGGTCAAGGACAGGGGTTGGAAAAACTGTTTTTT. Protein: CASGQGQGLEKLFF.

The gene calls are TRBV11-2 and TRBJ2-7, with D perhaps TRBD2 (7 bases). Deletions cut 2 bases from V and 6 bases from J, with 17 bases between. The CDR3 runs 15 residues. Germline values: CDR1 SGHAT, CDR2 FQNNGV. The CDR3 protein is CASSLFGGRAGEQYF. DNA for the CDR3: TGTGCCAGCAGCTTATTCGGGGGGCGGGCAGGCGAGCAGTACTTC.

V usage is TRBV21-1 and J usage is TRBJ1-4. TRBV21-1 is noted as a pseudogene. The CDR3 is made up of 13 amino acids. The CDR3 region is CASSKVRYEKLFF. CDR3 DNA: TGTGCCAGCAGCAAAGTGAGATATGAAAAACTGTTTTTT.